Sequencing of this T cell receptor (beta chain) was carried out in a study of identical twins. Germline CDR1 and CDR2: SGHRS and YFSETQ. The CDR3 is 15 amino acids. The study, taken as a whole, reports: Cross-sectional statistical analysis, not tracking of the same donors, underpinned the conclusions.

With template switching, a universal primer site was added, and the cDNA carried unique molecular identifiers. TCRdb re-called the 5' RACE reads with MiXCR, one entry per CDR3 protein. Of around 510,000 distinct CDR3 sequences in the sample, roughly an eighth were seen once. Only one count was recorded for this clonotype. Its antigen is currently unknown. This clone may be a read error of a much larger clone one base away. Everyone who gave samples was a healthy Caucasian. Separately, the same data were catalogued under a study of yellow fever vaccine responses in identical twins.

This sequence originates from a woman between 18 and 30 years old in good health. What was sequenced was CD4+ T cells sorted from blood. The chain couples TRBV5-1 to TRBJ2-2; weak D call: TRBD2 (5 bases). For the CDR3, the DNA is TGCGCCAGCAGGCCTGGAGACCGGAACACCGGGGAGCTGATTTTT. This gives the protein CASRPGDRNTGELIF.